This T cell receptor beta chain was observed in a study of CD8 T cells in ankylosing spondylitis (dated by TCRdb to between 2016 and 2019). About the study as a whole: The study set out to find disease-linked TCR variants by profiling T cell receptor beta repertoires in ankylosing spondylitis patients and healthy donors. The full study cohort comprised 25 or so ankylosing spondylitis patients and approximately 100 healthy donors. Peripheral blood was sampled, and synovial fluid was additionally collected from ankylosing spondylitis patients.

Reading from cysteine to phenylalanine, the CDR3 counts 16 amino acids. This clonotype appeared once. Its antigen is not yet known. Because the CDR3's place on the DNA is in doubt, the DNA is left out and the CDR3 is given as listed by TCRdb. On the study overall, not on this receptor specifically: A TCR beta motif made up of fewer than 10 highly homologous amino acid variants appeared to be characteristic of blood from ankylosing spondylitis patients. Some motif variants were previously reported in synovial fluid and blood of reactive arthritis patients, suggesting common disease-initiation mechanisms. The disease-linked clones were reported as significantly enriched in matched synovial fluid samples from ankylosing spondylitis patients. The disease-linked clones had a CD8+ phenotype and were found at relatively low frequencies in peripheral blood.

Reads for this sample came from an Illumina HiSeq 2500. TCR beta libraries were prepared by quantitative 5'-RACE with molecular barcodes. The authors processed their data as follows. To identify disease-linked TCR variants, a new computational method was used, one built on a probabilistic model of VDJ rearrangement. The public reads were reprocessed in TCRdb via fastp at Q25 and MiXCR, keeping in-frame beta chains. Rows with one shared CDR3 protein collapse into an entry with the most common genes and DNA. The authors' filters were not applied to this entry. This sample holds 120,000 or so distinct CDR3 sequences; about 13% were observed only once. The ten largest clonotypes hold 2.5% to 3% of the sample.

Sample: blood, either unsorted or a sorted T cell fraction (not recorded which). The V and J genes are TRBV12-2 and TRBJ2-7; the table gives TRBD2 as D, unverified against the DNA. TRBV12-2 is listed as a pseudogene. The receptor's source is a female donor with ankylosing spondylitis or in good health (not recorded which). The CDR3 protein sequence reads: CASRPRWASGSYEQYF.